This T cell receptor (beta chain) is drawn from a study of blood T cells in healthy people across ages. On this clonotype: As yet, its antigen is unknown. At one end the junction does not follow the germline gene, possibly because of a read error.

A J-beta primer mix and a sample-barcoded 5' primer were used in a second PCR of roughly 6 to 12 cycles. Each cDNA molecule, via a template-switch adaptor with 12 random nucleotides, was tagged. TCRdb reprocessed the 5' RACE reads with MiXCR, giving one entry per CDR3 protein. The data contain more than 750,000 distinct CDR3 sequences, 29% of them seen just once; the ten biggest clones take up 10%. Study outcomes and limitations: In older individuals, TCR beta diversity per million T cells was lower, falling roughly linearly with age.

The CDR3 loop spans 12 amino acids. CDR1 is WSHSY, CDR2 SAAADI, per germline. These data also formed part of another study, on T cells of mothers and their children.

This sequence was found in a woman between 40 and 55 years old in good health. This chain links TRBV10-2 with TRBJ2-7; D gene uncertain. Specimen: blood. The CDR3 here is CANSEGFYEQYF. CDR3 coding DNA: TGCGCCAACAGTGAAGGATTCTACGAGCAGTACTTC.